The 22 T cell receptor beta chains listed next were all sequenced from one sample in a study of response to subunit inactivated influenza vaccine. TCRdb reprocessed the RT-PCR reads with MiXCR, giving one entry per CDR3 protein. The sample contains about 570,000 distinct CDR3 sequences, 11% of which appear only once. The sample was also linked to a second study, of T cells expressing NK-cell markers. This second study says: 5'RACE template switching with UMIs produced the TCR beta cDNA.

The sample here was PBMCs from blood, taken on the day of vaccination. Every receptor here comes from a man aged 50 to 59 who received an inactivated influenza vaccine.

This clonotype was recorded a few times. The gene calls are TRBV18 and TRBJ2-2; 8 nucleotides line up with TRBD1. Germline CDR1 reads KGHSH; CDR2 reads LQKENI. The CDR3 is 17 residues long. V dropped 1 base and J dropped 5; count of bases not matched to a gene: 9. CDR3 bases: TGTGCCAGCTCACCACTGCCAGGGGGCGTAGAAACCGGGGAGCTGTTTTTT. This encodes CASSPLPGGVETGELFF. The full variable domain, completed using reference TRBV18 and TRBJ2-2, is NAGVMQNPRHLVRRRGQEARLRCSPMKGHSHVYWYRQLPEEGLKFMVYLQKENIIDESGMPKERFSAEFPKEGPSILRIQQVVRGDSAAYFCASSPLPGGVETGELFFGEGSRLTVL.

This clonotype was counted a few times. V and J are TRBV20-1 and TRBJ2-3, with D perhaps being TRBD1 or TRBD2 (6 bases each). The CDR3 sequence is 14 residues long. The germline V and J ends were trimmed by 3 bases and 6 bases, with 16 bases remaining between them. In germline, CDR1 is DFQATT, CDR2 SNEGSKA (reference sequence). The CDR3 DNA reads TGCAGTGCTAGTAAGGGGGGCCGACCCGATACGCAGTATTTT. Translating gives CSASKGGRPDTQYF.

CDR3 bases: TGCGCCAGCAGCTACCCCGGGACAGGGGGTTACGACTCCTACAATGAGCAGTTCTTC. As protein: CASSYPGTGGYDSYNEQFF. The chain recombines TRBV5-1 with TRBJ2-1; 11 bases agree with TRBD1. CDR1 is SGHRS, CDR2 YFSETQ, per germline. The CDR3 totals 19 residues. With 3 bases clipped from V and 0 bases from J, the junction kept 11 bases outside the gene matches.

J is TRBJ1-3 and V is TRBV6-6, with D unresolved. Per germline, CDR1 MNHNY and CDR2 SVGAGI (reference sequence). V was shortened by 8 bases and J by 3 bases, with 11 bases between the two germline ends. This CDR3 is 13 amino acids long. CDR3 nucleotide sequence: TGTGCCAGCTCAACGGCGCGTGGAAACACCATATATTTT. Amino acid sequence: CASSTARGNTIYF.

CDR3 in DNA: TGTGCCAGCAGTGCCCCGGGACAGGGCTTCTACGAGCAGTACTTC. Encoded protein: CASSAPGQGFYEQYF. V usage is TRBV3-1 and J usage is TRBJ2-7; 9 bases line up with TRBD1. The CDR3 is 15 residues long. Losses at the gene ends were 6 bases for V and 3 bases for J; bases not matched to a gene: 9. Looked up from germline, CDR1 is LGHDT and CDR2 is YNNKEL (reference sequence).

This chain connects TRBV29-1 to TRBJ2-7; unclear D gene. Trimming took 4 bases from V and 2 from J, leaving 9 bases between them. CDR1 SQVTM and CDR2 ANQGSEA come from the germline V gene. The CDR3 is made up of 12 amino acids. CDR3 residues: CSVGRNTYEQYF. CDR3 DNA sequence: TGCAGCGTTGGCAGGAATACCTACGAGCAGTACTTC.

This clonotype showed up just once. The chain combines TRBV23-1 with TRBJ2-3, with 7 nucleotides matching TRBD2. TRBV23-1 is reported as an ORF; its role is uncertain. Unmatched junction bases numbered 10, after V lost 0 bases and J lost 7 bases. The CDR3 totals 16 residues. CDR3 DNA: TGCGCCAGCAGTCAATCTAGTCGCGGGGGTGGTCATACGCAGTATTTT. This codes for CASSQSSRGGGHTQYF.

CDR3 residues: CASPAQAGNTIYF. The CDR3 DNA follows: TGTGCCAGCCCAGCCCAAGCCGGAAACACCATATATTTT. The V gene is TRBV18, the J gene TRBJ1-3; no clear D. The CDR3 runs to 13 residues. V was shortened by 8 bases and J by 4 bases, with 12 bases between the two germline ends. Per the germline V gene, CDR1 is KGHSH and CDR2 is LQKENI.

This clonotype showed up just a few times. Being one base from a much bigger clone, this may be a read error. The V and J genes are TRBV7-9 and TRBJ1-6; D is ambiguous. The germline CDR1 and CDR2 sequences are SEHNR and FQNEAQ (reference sequence). The ends were cut back, 5 bases at V and 0 bases at J, with 5 bases in the middle. The CDR3 runs 14 residues. CDR3 loop: CASSVSSYNSPLHF. CDR3 DNA: TGTGCCAGCAGCGTGAGCTCCTATAATTCACCCCTCCACTTT. The entire variable domain, with the rest obtained from reference TRBV7-9 and TRBJ1-6, is as follows: DTGVSQNPRHKITKRGQNVTFRCDPISEHNRLYWYRQTLGQGPEFLTYFQNEAQLEKSRLLSDRFSAERPKGSFSTLEIQRTEQGDSAMYLCASSVSSYNSPLHFGNGTRLTVT.

Ten or more counts support this clonotype. The genes are TRBV28 and TRBJ2-2, with D unresolved. The CDR3 has 14 amino acids. Germline assignment: CDR1 MDHEN and CDR2 SYDVKM. Trimming stripped 1 base from V and 9 bases from J, with 12 bases between. CDR3 sequence reads: CASSLFEDPRELFF. CDR3 nucleotides: TGTGCCAGCAGTTTATTCGAGGACCCCCGGGAGCTGTTTTTT. Using reference TRBV28 and TRBJ2-2 for the parts outside the CDR3, the full variable domain is DVKVTQSSRYLVKRTGEKVFLECVQDMDHENMFWYRQDPGLGLRLIYFSYDVKMKEKGDIPEGYSVSREKKERFSLILESASTNQTSMYLCASSLFEDPRELFFGEGSRLTVL.

The chain joins TRBV19 to TRBJ2-3; 11 bases match TRBD2. The CDR3 covers 16 residues. Germline CDR1 reads LNHDA; CDR2 reads SQIVND (reference sequence). V trimming: 2 bases; J trimming: 5 bases; junction bases outside the gene matches: 6. The CDR3 is CASSIRGLAARDTQYF. The CDR3 DNA reads TGTGCCAGTAGTATAAGGGGACTAGCGGCACGAGATACGCAGTATTTT.

V gene TRBV4-2 combines with J gene TRBJ2-1; weak D call: TRBD2 (6 bases). Germline-derived CDR1 and CDR2 are LGHNA and YNFKEQ. With 0 bases removed from V and 0 bases from J, the gap between germline ends came to 15 bases. CDR3 length equals 18 residues. CDR3 sequence reads: CASSQDTGLLSSYNEQFF. Written as DNA, the CDR3 is TGTGCCAGCAGCCAAGATACGGGACTTTTGAGCTCCTACAATGAGCAGTTCTTC.

The chain recombines TRBV20-1 with TRBJ2-5; D gene ambiguous. Germline V gene lookup returns CDR1 DFQATT and CDR2 SNEGSKA (reference sequence). The V end lost 5 bases, the J end lost 2 bases, and 18 bases lay between the germline ends. The CDR3 is made up of 15 amino acids. CDR3 nucleotide sequence: TGCAGTGCTGGTTCAGGATGGGGTTATCAAGAGACCCAGTACTTC. This encodes CSAGSGWGYQETQYF.

V gene TRBV20-1 combines with J gene TRBJ2-1; TRBD2 matches 12 bases. V trimming: 2 bases; J trimming: 4 bases; junction bases outside the gene matches: 6. Germline-derived CDR1 and CDR2 are DFQATT and SNEGSKA (reference sequence). The CDR3 is made up of 16 amino acids. The CDR3 bases are TGCAGTGCTAGACAACTAGCGGGGGGAAGGTACAATGAGCAGTTCTTC. Amino acid sequence: CSARQLAGGRYNEQFF.

This clonotype turned up a few times. This CDR3 is CAWSVARNSPLHF. The CDR3 DNA reads as TGTGCCTGGAGTGTGGCAAGGAATTCACCCCTCCACTTT. The chain employs TRBV30 and TRBJ1-6; D call uncertain. Germline assignment: CDR1 GTSNPN and CDR2 SVGIG (reference sequence). V lost 0 bases to trimming and J lost 7 bases, with 7 bases between them. This CDR3 has 13 amino acids.

V is TRBV10-2 and J is TRBJ2-2; 7 bases map to TRBD1. Per the germline V gene, CDR1 is WSHSY and CDR2 is SAAADI. There are 14 residues in the CDR3. V lost 6 bases to trimming and J lost 3 bases; unmatched junction nucleotides: 4. CDR3 coding DNA: TGCGCCAGCAGCACAGGGGTTGACACCGGGGAGCTGTTTTTT. Translation gives CASSTGVDTGELFF.

The V call is TRBV28, the J call TRBJ2-1, with 8 nucleotides matching TRBD1. V dropped 5 bases and J dropped 6; count of bases not matched to a gene: 12. The germline V gene encodes CDR1 MDHEN and CDR2 SYDVKM. CDR3 length: 16 amino acids. This chain's CDR3 is CASSRLQGVRGNEQFF. The CDR3 DNA sequence: TGTGCCAGCAGTCGTTTACAGGGGGTTCGTGGCAATGAGCAGTTCTTC. The complete variable domain, with remaining parts taken from reference TRBV28 and TRBJ2-1, reads DVKVTQSSRYLVKRTGEKVFLECVQDMDHENMFWYRQDPGLGLRLIYFSYDVKMKEKGDIPEGYSVSREKKERFSLILESASTNQTSMYLCASSRLQGVRGNEQFFGPGTRLTVL.

The chain uses TRBV7-8 and TRBJ2-1; TRBD2 aligns across 13 bases. V gave up 4 bases and J gave up 4 bases; unmatched junction bases: 4. This CDR3 is built from 16 residues. Looked up from germline, CDR1 is SGHVS and CDR2 is FQNEAQ. The CDR3 coding sequence is TGTGCCAGCAGCTCCAGACTAGCGGGGGGTTACAATGAGCAGTTCTTC. Residues: CASSSRLAGGYNEQFF.

This clonotype appeared many times. The chain uses TRBV29-1 and TRBJ2-1, with 9 bases fitting TRBD1. V shed 4 bases, J shed 9 bases, and the junction held 7 bases outside the gene matches. Germline V lookup: CDR1 SQVTM, CDR2 ANQGSEA. CDR3 length equals 13 residues. The CDR3 loop reads CSVAGQGGGEQFF. DNA of the CDR3: TGCAGCGTTGCGGGACAGGGTGGTGGTGAGCAGTTCTTC.

The CDR3 region has the DNA TGCAGTGCCTACCCCCTCGGGACAGGTTCCACTCACAGTGAAAAACTGTTTTTT. Amino acid sequence: CSAYPLGTGSTHSEKLFF. The chain carries TRBV20-1 and TRBJ1-4, with TRBD1 matching 8 bases. The CDR3 consists of 18 residues. Germline V gene sequence: CDR1 DFQATT, CDR2 SNEGSKA (reference sequence). V lost 6 bases, J lost 7 bases, and 22 bases stayed unmatched.

This clonotype was counted at least ten times. The gene calls are TRBV25-1 and TRBJ2-5; tentative D call: TRBD2 (7 bases). The CDR3 spans 15 residues. V was cut by 5 bases and J by 2 bases, with 15 bases left in between. Germline V gives CDR1 MGHDK, CDR2 SYGVNS. The CDR3: CASSKRGGTQETQYF. The CDR3 bases are TGTGCCAGCAGTAAAAGGGGGGGAACTCAAGAGACCCAGTACTTC.

V and J are TRBV11-2 and TRBJ1-2, with D possibly matching TRBD1 (5 bases). Germline CDR1 SGHAT, CDR2 FQNNGV. This CDR3 contains 13 residues. V gave up 3 bases and J gave up 7 bases, with 12 bases separating them. Here the CDR3 reads CASSFQGGGGYTF. As DNA, the CDR3 is TGTGCCAGCAGCTTCCAGGGAGGAGGTGGCTACACCTTC.